This T cell receptor (beta chain) was found in a study of blood T cell repertoires in COVID-19. The germline CDR1 and CDR2 sequences are LNHDA and SQIVND (reference sequence). The CDR3 covers 12 residues. V was cut by 6 bases and J by 8 bases, with 13 bases left in between. Produced via immunoSEQ multiplex PCR; TCRdb's table is partial and in-frame only. The profile covers about 270,000 clones, with around 93% appearing a single time and approximately 3% taken by the ten largest. The J gene is TRBJ1-2, the V gene TRBV19, with D hard to call. Sequencing was done on a sample of PBMCs or T cells enriched from blood (not recorded which). The clonotype was recovered from a man in his forties who had been exposed to COVID-19. The CDR3 bases are TGTGCCAGTAGAATTTCAACGGAGGGCTACACCTTC. Amino acids: CASRISTEGYTF. Full variable domain (remainder filled in from reference TRBV19 and TRBJ1-2): DGGITQSPKYLFRKEGQNVTLSCEQNLNHDAMYWYRQDPGQGLRLIYYSQIVNDFQKGDIAEGYSVSREKKESFPLTVTSAQKNPTAFYLCASRISTEGYTFGSGTRLTVV.